Described below is a single T cell receptor beta chain sequence and its context. The antigen remains undetermined. Vbeta (60) and Jbeta (13) primers were used in the PCR. Data came from immunoSEQ multiplex PCR; TCRdb stores just in-frame clones and leaves some out. The ten top clones account for around 1.5%, within a sample of 150,000 or so clones. The sample originates from a study of cytomegalovirus exposure and HLA in healthy donors. As for the study in general: Previous work identified 117 million unique TCR beta sequences from some 170 million T cells. The study's findings and limits: The study recorded 164 TCR beta chains that were cytomegalovirus-associated. Across donors, presence/absence analyses took sequencing depth to be roughly uniform. Sequencing artifact likely explains a cluster of highly shared sequence variants.

The ends lost 3 bases at V and 1 base at J; junction bases unmatched: 8. Germline V gene lookup returns CDR1 KGHSH and CDR2 LQKENI. The CDR3 consists of 17 residues. The gene calls are TRBV18 and TRBJ1-4; TRBD1 aligns across 7 bases. The TCR sequence derives from a woman in her 50s in good health and CMV-seronegative. The sample consisted of PBMCs. The CDR3 DNA is TGTGCCAGCTCACCTGGGAACAGGGGATTAACTAATGAAAAACTGTTTTTT. This translates into CASSPGNRGLTNEKLFF.